This TCR beta chain was documented in a study of blood T cell repertoires in COVID-19. As for the study in general: Sites in the United States, Italy and Spain provided acute and convalescent COVID-19 samples. T cells, B-cell-depleted T cells, or PBMCs supplied cDNA or gDNA.

Original analysis: Reference gene primer amplification gave nucleated cell count estimates. Profiled with immunoSEQ multiplex PCR; TCRdb holds only in-frame clones, not every one. V and J calls and clone size follow that table, whereas D and trimming were derived from the DNA. The sample lists 300,000 to 350,000 clones, approximately 89% seen once, with around 3.5% in the top ten. Trimming cost V 7 bases and J 6 bases; bases outside gene matches: 8. This CDR3 comprises 15 residues. The V gene's germline CDR1 is SGHTA and CDR2 FQGNSA. The chain links TRBV7-2 to TRBJ1-6; 8 positions match TRBD1. Sequencing used peripheral blood. This TCR was sampled from a woman between 18 and 30 years old who had recovered from COVID-19. Here the CDR3 reads CASITDRASNSPLHF. CDR3 sequence (DNA): TGTGCCAGCATCACGGACAGGGCTAGTAATTCACCCCTCCACTTT.